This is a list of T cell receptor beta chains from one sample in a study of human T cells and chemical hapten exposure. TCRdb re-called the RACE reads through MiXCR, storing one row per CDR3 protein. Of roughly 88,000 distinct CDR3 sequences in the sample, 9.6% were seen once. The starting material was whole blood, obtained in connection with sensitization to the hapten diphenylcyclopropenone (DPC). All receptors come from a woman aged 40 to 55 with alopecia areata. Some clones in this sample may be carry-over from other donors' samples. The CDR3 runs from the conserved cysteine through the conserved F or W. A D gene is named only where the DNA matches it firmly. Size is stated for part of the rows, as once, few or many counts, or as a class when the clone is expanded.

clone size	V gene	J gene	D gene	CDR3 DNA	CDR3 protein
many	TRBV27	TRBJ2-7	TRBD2	TGTGCCAGCAGTTTATTAGCGGGCTCCTACGAGCAGTACTTC	CASSLLAGSYEQYF
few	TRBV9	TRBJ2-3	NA	TGTGCCAGCTCGGAAAGGGGAGTATCAGATACGCAGTATTTT	CASSERGVSDTQYF
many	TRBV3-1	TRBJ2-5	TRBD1	TGTGCCAGCAGCCGCAAGGGACAGGGAGGCCAAGAGACCCAGTACTTC	CASSRKGQGGQETQYF
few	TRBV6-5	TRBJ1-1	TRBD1	TGTGCCAGCAGTTACTCGGACAGGCCGGAAGCTTTCTTT	CASSYSDRPEAFF
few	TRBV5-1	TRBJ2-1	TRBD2	TGCGCCAGCAGCTTAGCGGGGGTCTCCTACAATGAGCAGTTCTTC	CASSLAGVSYNEQFF
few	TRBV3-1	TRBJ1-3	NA	TGTGCCAGCAGCCACGACCGAGGAAACACCATATATTTT	CASSHDRGNTIYF
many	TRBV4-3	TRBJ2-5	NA	TGCGCCAGCAGTCAAGGAAGGGCAGGACAAGAGACCCAGTACTTC	CASSQGRAGQETQYF
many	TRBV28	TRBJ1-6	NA	TGTGCCAGCAGTTCTGGTAATTCACCCCTCCACTTT	CASSSGNSPLHF
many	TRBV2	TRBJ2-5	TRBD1	TGTGCCAGCAGCCAGGGACAGCAAGAGACCCAGTACTTC	CASSQGQQETQYF
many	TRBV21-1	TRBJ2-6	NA	TGTGCCAGCAGCATACAGGGGGCTGTTGGGGCCAACGTCCTGACTTTC	CASSIQGAVGANVLTF
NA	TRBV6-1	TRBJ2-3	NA	TGTGCCGTAGGAAAGGGAAAGGCATATACGCAGTATTTT	CAVGKGKAYTQYF
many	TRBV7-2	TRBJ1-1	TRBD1	TGTGCCAGCAGCCGAAAAGGACAGGAGGCTGAAGCTTTCTTT	CASSRKGQEAEAFF
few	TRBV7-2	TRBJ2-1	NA	TGTGCCAGCAGCCCAACCCTAGCATACAATGAGCAGTTCTTC	CASSPTLAYNEQFF
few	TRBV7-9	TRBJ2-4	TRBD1	TGTGCCAGCAGCTTTGACAGGGTGTTGGGAAACATTCAGTACTTC	CASSFDRVLGNIQYF
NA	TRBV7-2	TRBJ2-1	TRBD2	TGTGCCAGCATGATAAGGACTAGCGGGGGGGCCCCCTACAATGAGCAGTTCTTC	CASMIRTSGGAPYNEQFF
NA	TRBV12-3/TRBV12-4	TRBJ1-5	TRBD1	TGTGCCAGCACCACAGACAGGGGGCGAAGCAATCAGCCCCAGCATTTT	CASTTDRGRSNQPQHF
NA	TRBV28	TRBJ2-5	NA	TGTGCCAGCAGTTTTGTGGGCCGTCCAGAGACCCAGTACTTC	CASSFVGRPETQYF
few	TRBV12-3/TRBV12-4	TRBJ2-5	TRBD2	TGTGCCAGCAGCAAAACTAGCGGGGGGCCGCAAGAGACCCAGTACTTC	CASSKTSGGPQETQYF
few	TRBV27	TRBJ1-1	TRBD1	TGTGCCAGCAGTTCAAAGACAGGGTTGAACATGAACACTGAAGCTTTCTTT	CASSSKTGLNMNTEAFF
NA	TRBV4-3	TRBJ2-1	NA	TGCGCCAGCAGCCAAGATCTAGGAAAATCCTACAATGAGCAGTTCTTC	CASSQDLGKSYNEQFF
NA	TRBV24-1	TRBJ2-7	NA	TGTGCCACCAGTGACCTAAAGGGGCAGGGACGCCACGAGCAGTACTTC	CATSDLKGQGRHEQYF
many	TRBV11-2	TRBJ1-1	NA	TGTGCCAGCAGCTTAGGACTGGACCTTGAAGCTTTCTTT	CASSLGLDLEAFF
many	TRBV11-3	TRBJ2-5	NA	TGTGCCAGCAGCCTAGGAAGAACGGCCCAAGAGACCCAGTACTTC	CASSLGRTAQETQYF
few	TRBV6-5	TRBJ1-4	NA	TGTGCCAGCAGTTACTCTTCAGGGACGGGAAAACTGTTTTTT	CASSYSSGTGKLFF
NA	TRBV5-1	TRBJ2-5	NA	TGCGCCAGCAGCCCGGCCCCACCGGAGACCCAGTACTTC	CASSPAPPETQYF
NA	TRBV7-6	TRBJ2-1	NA	TGTGCCAGCAGCTTAACCCCCCGGATTGATGAGCAGTTCTTC	CASSLTPRIDEQFF